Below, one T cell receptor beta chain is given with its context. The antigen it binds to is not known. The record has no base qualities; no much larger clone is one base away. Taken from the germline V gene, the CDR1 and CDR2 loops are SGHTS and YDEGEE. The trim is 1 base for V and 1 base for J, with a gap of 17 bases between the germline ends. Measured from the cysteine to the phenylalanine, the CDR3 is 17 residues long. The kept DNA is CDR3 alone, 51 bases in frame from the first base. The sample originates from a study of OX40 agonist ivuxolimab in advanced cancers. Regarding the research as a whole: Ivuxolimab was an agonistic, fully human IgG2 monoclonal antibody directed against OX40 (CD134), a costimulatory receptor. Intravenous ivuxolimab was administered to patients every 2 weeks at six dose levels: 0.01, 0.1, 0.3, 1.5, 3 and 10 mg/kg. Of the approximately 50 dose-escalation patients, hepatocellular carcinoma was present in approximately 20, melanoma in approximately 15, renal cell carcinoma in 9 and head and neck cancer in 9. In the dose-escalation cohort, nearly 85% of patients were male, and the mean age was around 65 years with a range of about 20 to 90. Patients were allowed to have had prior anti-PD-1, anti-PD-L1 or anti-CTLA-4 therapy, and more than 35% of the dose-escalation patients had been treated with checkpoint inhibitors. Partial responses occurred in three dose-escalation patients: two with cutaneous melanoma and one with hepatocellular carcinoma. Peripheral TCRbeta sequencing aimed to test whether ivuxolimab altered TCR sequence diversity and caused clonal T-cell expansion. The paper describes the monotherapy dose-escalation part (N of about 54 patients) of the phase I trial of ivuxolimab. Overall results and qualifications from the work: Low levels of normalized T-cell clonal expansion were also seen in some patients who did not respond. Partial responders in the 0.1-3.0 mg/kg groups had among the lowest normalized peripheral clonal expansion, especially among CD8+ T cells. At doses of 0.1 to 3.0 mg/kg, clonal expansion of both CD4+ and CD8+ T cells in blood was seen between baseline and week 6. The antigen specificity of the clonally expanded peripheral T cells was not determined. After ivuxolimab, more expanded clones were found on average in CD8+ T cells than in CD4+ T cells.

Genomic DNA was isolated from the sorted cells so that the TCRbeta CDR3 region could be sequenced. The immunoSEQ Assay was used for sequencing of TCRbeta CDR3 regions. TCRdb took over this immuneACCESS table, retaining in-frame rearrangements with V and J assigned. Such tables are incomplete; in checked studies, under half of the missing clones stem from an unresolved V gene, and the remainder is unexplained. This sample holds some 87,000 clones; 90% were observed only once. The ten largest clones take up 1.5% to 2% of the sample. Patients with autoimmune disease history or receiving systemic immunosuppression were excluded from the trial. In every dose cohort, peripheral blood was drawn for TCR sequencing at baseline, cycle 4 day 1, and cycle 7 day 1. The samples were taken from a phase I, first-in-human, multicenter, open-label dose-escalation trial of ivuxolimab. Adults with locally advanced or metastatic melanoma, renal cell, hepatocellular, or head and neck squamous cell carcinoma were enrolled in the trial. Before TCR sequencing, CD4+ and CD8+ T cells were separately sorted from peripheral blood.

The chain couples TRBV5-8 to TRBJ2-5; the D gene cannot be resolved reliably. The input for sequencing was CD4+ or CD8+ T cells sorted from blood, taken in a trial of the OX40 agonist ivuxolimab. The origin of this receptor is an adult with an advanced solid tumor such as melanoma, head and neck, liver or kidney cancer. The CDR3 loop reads CASSLWGNVGIQETQYF. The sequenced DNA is TGTGCCAGCAGCTTGTGGGGTAACGTGGGGATCCAAGAGACCCAGTACTTC.